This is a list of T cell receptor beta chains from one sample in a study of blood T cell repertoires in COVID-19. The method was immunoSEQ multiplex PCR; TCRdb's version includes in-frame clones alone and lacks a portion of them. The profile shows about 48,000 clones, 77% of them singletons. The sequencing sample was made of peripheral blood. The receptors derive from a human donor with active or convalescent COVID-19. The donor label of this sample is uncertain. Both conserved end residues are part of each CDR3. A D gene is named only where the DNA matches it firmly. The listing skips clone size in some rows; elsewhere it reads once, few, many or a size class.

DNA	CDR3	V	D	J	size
TGTGCCAGTAGTTTCGGCAGGGGGCTTGACGAGCAGTACTTC	CASSFGRGLDEQYF	TRBV19	TRBD1	TRBJ2-7	NA
TGCAGCGTTGAAACCGGGACAGCGAACTATGGCTACACCTTC	CSVETGTANYGYTF	TRBV29-1	TRBD1	TRBJ1-2	NA
TGTGCCAGCAGCTTAGGAGTTAGCTCCTACGAGCAGTACTTC	CASSLGVSSYEQYF	TRBV11-3	NA	TRBJ2-7	NA
TGTGCCAGCAGCCAAGGGCGGGAGGAGGTAGATACGCAGTATTTT	CASSQGREEVDTQYF	TRBV4-2	TRBD2	TRBJ2-3	NA
TGTGCGACTAGCGCTGCCTACGAGCAGTACTTC	CATSAAYEQYF	TRBV27	TRBD2	TRBJ2-7	NA
TGTGCCAGCAGCCAGACGGCAGCGGGGGGGTACTTC	CASSQTAAGGYF	TRBV28	TRBD2	TRBJ2-7	NA
TGTGCCAGCAGCCAACTCGCTAGCGGGTTCGTTTTGGATACGCAGTATTTT	CASSQLASGFVLDTQYF	TRBV14	TRBD2	TRBJ2-3	NA
TGTGCCAGTAGTATCTTAGGAAACACCATATATTTT	CASSILGNTIYF	TRBV19	NA	TRBJ1-3	NA
TGTGCCATCTCAACAGGAGACGAAAAACTGTTTTTT	CAISTGDEKLFF	TRBV28	NA	TRBJ1-4	NA
TGTGCCAGCAGCTCCCAAGGACTAGCGGGATTCAATGAGCAGTTCTTC	CASSSQGLAGFNEQFF	TRBV11-3	TRBD2	TRBJ2-1	NA
TGTGCCAGCAGCCCTCAGGGTCTGAATGAAAAACTGTTTTTT	CASSPQGLNEKLFF	TRBV5-4	NA	TRBJ1-4	NA
TGTGCCAGTAGTACCGCGGTCACGGGGTCAGGCCAGCCCCAGCATTTT	CASSTAVTGSGQPQHF	TRBV19	NA	TRBJ1-5	NA
TGTGCCAGCAGCTTAGCACCGGGACAGGGAAAGGGCTACACCTTC	CASSLAPGQGKGYTF	TRBV7-2	TRBD1	TRBJ1-2	few
TGTGCCAGCAATATAGACAGGGGATACACCGGGGAGCTGTTTTTT	CASNIDRGYTGELFF	TRBV5-4	TRBD1	TRBJ2-2	NA
TGTGCCAGTATTCGGACTAGGACGAATGAGCAGTTCTTC	CASIRTRTNEQFF	TRBV19	TRBD2	TRBJ2-1	NA
TGTGCCAGCAGCTTAACGTCGCGAGCCGGGGAGCTGTTTTTT	CASSLTSRAGELFF	TRBV7-3	NA	TRBJ2-2	few
TGTGCCAGCACCGGACTAGCGGGAGCAGATACGCAGTATTTT	CASTGLAGADTQYF	TRBV6-5	TRBD2	TRBJ2-3	NA
TGTGCCAGCAGCCGGGACTCCGGGGAGCAGTACTTC	CASSRDSGEQYF	TRBV5-4	NA	TRBJ2-7	NA
TGTGCCTGGAGTAGGTCCAGGGCTGCCGGGGAGCTGTTTTTT	CAWSRSRAAGELFF	TRBV30	NA	TRBJ2-2	NA
TGTGCCAGCAGTGTGGACAGGGAGTTCTACGAGCAGTACTTC	CASSVDREFYEQYF	TRBV27	TRBD1	TRBJ2-7	once
TGTGCCAGTAGAGCCCACAGGGAAACCGGGGAGCTGTTTTTT	CASRAHRETGELFF	TRBV19	NA	TRBJ2-2	once
TGTGCCAGCTCATCACGACTAGCGGGAAACCCAGATACGCAGTATTTT	CASSSRLAGNPDTQYF	TRBV18	TRBD2	TRBJ2-3	NA
TGTGCCAGCAGTTTTCAGGGGCTTCGCGAGCAGTACTTC	CASSFQGLREQYF	TRBV3-1/TRBV3-2	NA	TRBJ2-7	NA
TGTGCCAGCCGGGAGGGGGGATTACCCCTCCACTTT	CASREGGLPLHF	TRBV28	NA	TRBJ1-6	NA
TGCGCCAGCTCCCAACGGGATTACCTCTACGAGCAGTACTTC	CASSQRDYLYEQYF	TRBV5-1	NA	TRBJ2-7	NA
TGCAGCGTGGCTGGACAGAGCTCCTACAATGAGCAGTTCTTC	CSVAGQSSYNEQFF	TRBV29-1	NA	TRBJ2-1	NA
TGTGCCAGCAGCCGTTCCGGGACATCACCCTACGAGCAGTACTTC	CASSRSGTSPYEQYF	TRBV5-8	NA	TRBJ2-7	few
TGTGCCAGCAGTTTTACGGACAGTTCCTACGAGCAGTACTTC	CASSFTDSSYEQYF	TRBV27	NA	TRBJ2-7	NA
TGTGCCAGCAGGCAGGGGGAGAGCACTGAAGCTTTCTTT	CASRQGESTEAFF	TRBV2	TRBD1	TRBJ1-1	NA
TGTGCCACCAGCAGCAGCGGGAGGTCTACCTACGAGCAGTACTTC	CATSSSGRSTYEQYF	TRBV15	TRBD2	TRBJ2-7	once
TGTGCCAGCAGCTTAGCGCTCCTACCCAGAGGCGGAGGCGGCTCCGAGCAGTACTTC	CASSLALLPRGGGGSEQYF	TRBV7-2	NA	TRBJ2-7	NA
TGTGCCAGCAGTTCGCAGGGGGCGGTAGAGACCCAGTACTTC	CASSSQGAVETQYF	TRBV28	TRBD1	TRBJ2-5	NA
TGTGCCAGCAGCCCAGGGACTGGTGGAGGGCAGTTCTTC	CASSPGTGGGQFF	TRBV9	NA	TRBJ2-1	once
TGCGCCAGCGGTCGGGACAGGGGATTTGGCTACACCTTC	CASGRDRGFGYTF	TRBV10-2	TRBD1	TRBJ1-2	NA
TGTGCCAGTAGTATAGGGGGGGTCGTCCGTGAAAAACTGTTTTTT	CASSIGGVVREKLFF	TRBV19	NA	TRBJ1-4	NA
TGTGCCAGCAGCGGGCAGGTCCAAGAGACCCAGTACTTC	CASSGQVQETQYF	TRBV9	NA	TRBJ2-5	NA
TGTGCCAGCAGCCAAGAACTTAGCGGGCTCAAGGGGGAGACCCAGTACTTC	CASSQELSGLKGETQYF	TRBV3-1/TRBV3-2	TRBD2	TRBJ2-5	once
TGTGCCAGCAGCTTAGCCCAGGGGCTAAATGAAAAACTGTTTTTT	CASSLAQGLNEKLFF	TRBV7-6	NA	TRBJ1-4	NA
TGCAGCGACCCGGACACCGGGTGGGACACTGAAGCTTTCTTT	CSDPDTGWDTEAFF	TRBV29-1	NA	TRBJ1-1	NA
TGTGCCAGCAGACCGGGACAGGGGCCGGGGGAAAAACTGTTTTTT	CASRPGQGPGEKLFF	TRBV25-1	TRBD1	TRBJ1-4	many
TGTGCCAGCAGTCGACAGGGTTACACAGATACGCAGTATTTT	CASSRQGYTDTQYF	TRBV6-5	TRBD1	TRBJ2-3	NA
TGTGCCAGCAGTTTAAACCCCAGTCATCAGCCCCAGCATTTT	CASSLNPSHQPQHF	TRBV27	NA	TRBJ1-5	NA
TGTGCCAGCAGAGTGGGGACAGGGGATTACGAGCAGTACTTC	CASRVGTGDYEQYF	TRBV2	TRBD1	TRBJ2-7	NA
TGTGCCAGCTCAGTGGAACAGGGGAAGAACACTGAAGCTTTCTTT	CASSVEQGKNTEAFF	TRBV18	TRBD1	TRBJ1-1	few
TGTGCCATCAGTGGGACAGGGGCCCCCAACTATGGCTACACCTTC	CAISGTGAPNYGYTF	TRBV10-3	TRBD1	TRBJ1-2	NA
TGTGCTAGCAGCTTAAGTGGACAGAGCCTGGAGACCCAGTACTTC	CASSLSGQSLETQYF	TRBV7-7	NA	TRBJ2-5	NA
TGTGCCAGCAGCCGGGGGACTCCCTCAGCCAAAAACATTCAGTACTTC	CASSRGTPSAKNIQYF	TRBV13	NA	TRBJ2-4	NA
TGTGCCAGCAGCTGGCAGGGAAATATCGACGAGCAGTACTTC	CASSWQGNIDEQYF	TRBV5-4	NA	TRBJ2-7	NA
TGTGCCAGCAGCTCTGGGGGCGCGGTCGAGCAGTACTTC	CASSSGGAVEQYF	TRBV7-9	NA	TRBJ2-7	NA
TGTGCCACCTCTGAGGGTTGGAGCAATCAGCCCCAGCATTTT	CATSEGWSNQPQHF	TRBV6-6	NA	TRBJ1-5	NA
TGTGCCAGCAGCGACAGGGGGGCACACTTT	CASSDRGAHF	TRBV6-5	TRBD1	TRBJ1-6	NA
TGTGCCAGCAGCAGCACAGGGGCCGCCTACGAGCAGTACTTC	CASSSTGAAYEQYF	TRBV7-2	TRBD1	TRBJ2-7	NA